Following are 29 T cell receptor beta chains from one sample sequenced in a study of blood T cells in healthy people across ages. A second PCR, run for roughly 7 to 12 cycles, used a sample-barcoded 5' primer plus a J-beta primer mix. Each CDR3 protein is one row after TCRdb ran MiXCR on the 5' RACE reads. The table records some 1.7 million distinct CDR3 sequences, 28% of them present only once. Sequences were obtained from blood. These receptors all come from a woman in her 30s in good health.

There are a few counts of this clonotype. The chain is built from TRBV14 and TRBJ2-7; TRBD2 agrees at 14 bases. Germline CDR1 SGHDN, CDR2 FVKESK. The CDR3 contains 18 residues. Trimming removed 4 bases from V and 1 base from J; junction bases left unmatched: 9. The CDR3 loop reads CASSPGLAGEDPSYEQYF. DNA of the CDR3: TGTGCCAGCAGCCCGGGACTAGCGGGAGAGGATCCTTCCTACGAGCAGTACTTC.

This clonotype was observed a handful of times. The chain joins TRBV5-1 to TRBJ2-1; 10 bases match TRBD2. V lost 0 bases, J lost 3 bases, and 6 bases stayed unmatched. Germline assignment: CDR1 SGHRS and CDR2 YFSETQ. This CDR3 is 17 amino acids long. Here the CDR3 DNA reads TGCGCCAGCAGCTTGGCCATTGGGACTAGCGACTACAATGAGCAGTTCTTC. Translation gives CASSLAIGTSDYNEQFF.

The V gene is TRBV20-1, the J gene TRBJ2-7; 10 bases map to TRBD1. The J segment lost 3 bases and the V segment lost 3 bases, leaving 8 bases of the junction unmatched. The CDR3 totals 15 residues. In germline, CDR1 is DFQATT, CDR2 SNEGSKA (reference sequence). CDR3 sequence: CSARALGQGGYEQYF. CDR3 bases: TGCAGTGCTAGGGCATTAGGACAGGGGGGCTACGAGCAGTACTTC.

The chain recombines TRBV6-2 or TRBV6-3 with TRBJ1-2, with D unresolved. Germline V lookup: CDR1 MNHEY, CDR2 SVGEGT. Trimming pared 2 bases from V and 9 bases from J, leaving 16 bases between. The CDR3 has 14 residues. The CDR3 nucleotides read TGTGCCAGCAGTTACCGGGGTCCTTCGGAGCGCTACACCTTC. It is translated as CASSYRGPSERYTF.

The chain links TRBV7-9 to TRBJ2-5; D might be TRBD1 (8 bases). Germline CDR1 reads SEHNR; CDR2 reads FQNEAQ (reference sequence). Trimming shortened V by 4 bases and J by 3 bases, and 18 bases separated the two germline ends. The CDR3 covers 16 residues. The CDR3 sequence is CASSSLEQGGKETQYF. CDR3 DNA: TGTGCCAGCAGCTCCCTCGAACAGGGGGGGAAAGAGACCCAGTACTTC.

This clonotype has only a few counts. The J gene is TRBJ2-6, the V gene TRBV27; D call uncertain. The CDR3 is 17 amino acids. Per germline, CDR1 MNHEY and CDR2 SMNVEV (reference sequence). Deletions cut 2 bases from V and 2 bases from J, with 13 bases between. CDR3 nucleotide sequence: TGTGCCAGCAGTTTAAAGGTGTCGCGCCCTGGGGCCAACGTCCTGACTTTC. It yields the protein CASSLKVSRPGANVLTF.

This clonotype appeared a few times. The chain links TRBV6-5 to TRBJ2-2, with unresolved D. The CDR3 loop spans 11 amino acids. Germline V CDR1 and CDR2: MNHEY, SVGAGI. The V gene lost 8 bases and the J gene lost 5 bases, with 6 bases spanning the gap. The DNA of the CDR3 is TGTGCCAGCGAAGCGACCGGGGAGCTGTTTTTT. This encodes CASEATGELFF.

This clonotype was detected a few times. The CDR3 carries no conserved terminal phenylalanine or tryptophan, so it likely arises from a read error. J is TRBJ2-5 and V is TRBV29-1; D unclear. V lost 1 base, J lost 5 bases, and 14 bases lay in between. This CDR3 contains 14 residues. The germline gives CDR1 SQVTM, CDR2 ANQGSEA. In DNA form, the CDR3 reads TGCAGCGTTGAAGCAACAGCAATCCGGGAGACCCAGTACTAC. This translates into CSVEATAIRETQYY.

J is TRBJ2-1 and V is TRBV7-8; a possible D gene is TRBD2 (5 bases). This CDR3 has 17 amino acids. Trimming removed 0 bases at V and 7 bases at J, with 19 bases between. Germline CDR1 is SGHVS and CDR2 is FQNEAQ. The chain's CDR3 is CASSLALIRGSWNEQFF. The CDR3 DNA is TGTGCCAGCAGCTTAGCGCTAATTCGGGGATCTTGGAATGAGCAGTTCTTC.

V and J are TRBV20-1 and TRBJ1-5; possible D gene TRBD1, 6 bases. Per the germline V gene, CDR1 is DFQATT and CDR2 is SNEGSKA (reference sequence). The CDR3 is 16 amino acids. V was pared by 0 bases and J by 4 bases, with 16 bases between. The DNA of the CDR3 is TGCAGTGCTAGAGAGACGTGGGTAAGGGGGAATCAGCCCCAGCATTTT. Translating it yields CSARETWVRGNQPQHF.

This clonotype appeared many times. CDR3 residues: CASSFGPRQPQHF. The CDR3 coding sequence is TGTGCCAGCAGTTTCGGGCCAAGGCAGCCCCAGCATTTT. The chain combines TRBV12-3 or TRBV12-4 with TRBJ1-5; D gene uncertain. The CDR3 spans 13 residues. V lost 3 bases, J lost 7 bases, and 10 bases lay in between.

There are a few counts of this clonotype. The chain joins TRBV11-2 to TRBJ2-7; perhaps TRBD2 as D (6 bases). The CDR3 runs 15 residues. From germline, CDR1 is SGHAT and CDR2 FQNNGV. Trimming shortened V by 3 bases and J by 3 bases, and 15 bases separated the two germline ends. CDR3 sequence: CASSLGDLPRYEQYF. CDR3 in DNA: TGTGCCAGCAGCTTGGGGGACTTACCTCGCTACGAGCAGTACTTC.

The chain employs TRBV15 and TRBJ2-5; D is ambiguous. This CDR3 is 14 amino acids long. V was trimmed by 2 bases and J by 5 bases, leaving 12 bases between them. CDR1 and CDR2 (germline): LNHNV, YYDKDF (reference sequence). In DNA form, the CDR3 reads TGTGCCACCAGCAGACAGCCTCTTGGGGAGACCCAGTACTTC. Translated: CATSRQPLGETQYF.

This clonotype occurred a few times. The chain uses TRBV29-1 and TRBJ2-7; D unclear. Germline CDR1 is SQVTM and CDR2 is ANQGSEA. Trimming took off 5 bases at V and 7 bases at J, with 21 bases between the two ends. The CDR3 is 14 residues long. CDR3 loop: CSVRAPRAPEEQYF. CDR3 coding DNA: TGCAGCGTTCGGGCGCCCCGGGCCCCCGAAGAGCAGTACTTC.

This chain uses TRBV7-2 with TRBJ1-2, with D possibly matching TRBD1 (6 bases). V lost 5 bases to trimming and J lost 4 bases, with 11 bases between them. Germline V lookup: CDR1 SGHTA, CDR2 FQGNSA. The CDR3 has 13 amino acids. This CDR3 is CASSPQQGYGYTF. CDR3 DNA sequence: TGTGCCAGCAGCCCCCAACAGGGCTATGGCTACACCTTC. Based on the CDR3 plus reference TRBV7-2 and TRBJ1-2, the full variable domain is GAGVSQSPSNKVTEKGKDVELRCDPISGHTALYWYRQSLGQGLEFLIYFQGNSAPDKSGLPSDRFSAERTGGSVSTLTIQRTQQEDSAVYLCASSPQQGYGYTFGSGTRLTVV.

The chain joins TRBV4-1 to TRBJ1-2, with 7 bases identical to TRBD1. Per germline, CDR1 MGHRA and CDR2 YSYEKL. V shed 2 bases and J 4 bases; nucleotides not matched to a gene: 1. The CDR3 contains 13 residues. The CDR3 nucleotides read TGCGCCAGCAGCCAATGGGACAGCTATGGCTACACCTTC. It encodes CASSQWDSYGYTF.

The rearrangement uses TRBV28 and TRBJ2-2; tentatively, D is TRBD2 (6 bases). The CDR3 consists of 15 residues. Germline lookup yields CDR1 MDHEN and CDR2 SYDVKM. Between the trimmed V and J ends, which lost 5 bases and 2 bases, there was a span of 12 bases. CDR3 in DNA: TGTGCCAGCAGTATTTCGGGACTCAACACCGGGGAGCTGTTTTTT. This gives the protein CASSISGLNTGELFF. Using reference TRBV28 and TRBJ2-2 for the parts outside the CDR3, the full variable domain is DVKVTQSSRYLVKRTGEKVFLECVQDMDHENMFWYRQDPGLGLRLIYFSYDVKMKEKGDIPEGYSVSREKKERFSLILESASTNQTSMYLCASSISGLNTGELFFGEGSRLTVL.

A few counts support this clonotype. This CDR3 reads CSANPQGPTQLEQYF. The DNA for the CDR3 is TGCAGTGCTAACCCCCAGGGGCCCACCCAACTCGAGCAGTACTTC. This chain uses TRBV20-1 with TRBJ2-7, with a weak D call TRBD1 (6 bases). Trimming removed 4 bases from V and 6 bases from J, with 22 bases in between. Germline V CDR1 and CDR2: DFQATT, SNEGSKA (reference sequence). The CDR3 totals 15 residues.

This chain connects TRBV5-6 to TRBJ2-2; maybe TRBD2 (5 bases). The CDR3 covers 12 residues. The germline gives CDR1 SGHDT, CDR2 YYEEEE. Between the trimmed V and J ends, which lost 4 bases and 14 bases, there was a span of 15 bases. The CDR3 loop reads CASSVDSGKLFF. The DNA of the CDR3 is TGTGCCAGCAGCGTGGACTCGGGGAAACTGTTTTTT.

This clonotype came up many times. The chain couples TRBV5-1 to TRBJ2-1; 9 bases are a match to TRBD1. Per germline, CDR1 SGHRS and CDR2 YFSETQ. The CDR3 runs 14 residues. With 0 bases clipped from V and 8 bases from J, the junction kept 3 bases outside the gene matches. The DNA of the CDR3 is TGCGCCAGCAGCTTGGGGACAGGGGTCGATGAGCAGTTCTTC. The encoded protein is CASSLGTGVDEQFF. The full variable domain, in which reference TRBV5-1 and TRBJ2-1 provide the parts outside the CDR3, is KAGVTQTPRYLIKTRGQQVTLSCSPISGHRSVSWYQQTPGQGLQFLFEYFSETQRNKGNFPGRFSGRQFSNSRSEMNVSTLELGDSALYLCASSLGTGVDEQFFGPGTRLTVL.

As DNA, the CDR3 is TGCGCCAGCAGCCCTGGCCCCAATGGCTACACCTTC. Translation: CASSPGPNGYTF. The J gene is TRBJ1-2, the V gene TRBV4-1; D not resolved. Germline CDR1 is MGHRA and CDR2 is YSYEKL. CDR3 size: 12 residues. The V gene lost 4 bases and the J gene lost 6 bases, with 9 bases spanning the gap.

This clonotype was seen at least ten times. This chain connects TRBV2 to TRBJ1-2; maybe TRBD1 (6 bases). Germline V CDR1 and CDR2: SNHLY, FYNNEI. Trimming took off 3 bases at V and 6 bases at J, with 11 bases between the two ends. The CDR3 is made up of 13 amino acids. In nucleotides, the CDR3 is TGTGCCAGCAGTGATGACAGGAGAAATGGCTACACCTTC. This encodes CASSDDRRNGYTF.

The gene calls are TRBV6-6 and TRBJ2-1; D gene unclear. Germline assignment: CDR1 MNHNY and CDR2 SVGAGI (reference sequence). The CDR3 consists of 13 residues. Deletions cut 2 bases from V and 12 bases from J, with 14 bases between. The CDR3 is CASSYVSAATQFF. The DNA for the CDR3 is TGTGCCAGCAGTTACGTCTCTGCCGCGACGCAGTTCTTC.

V is TRBV7-2 and J is TRBJ2-7; TRBD2 aligns across 9 bases. The CDR3 runs 15 residues. The ends lost 6 bases at V and 0 bases at J; junction bases unmatched: 6. CDR1 and CDR2 (germline): SGHTA, FQGNSA. The CDR3 DNA is TGTGCCAGCAGGGTTAGCGGGAGACCCTCCTACGAGCAGTACTTC. Translating it yields CASRVSGRPSYEQYF.

This clonotype was detected ten times or more. V and J are TRBV15 and TRBJ2-5; maybe TRBD2 (6 bases). The DNA end lines up better with TRBJ2-7; the J call may be wrong. Germline V gene lookup returns CDR1 LNHNV and CDR2 YYDKDF (reference sequence). CDR3 length equals 17 residues. CDR3 nucleotide sequence: TGTGCCACCAGCAGAGATAGGCCAAGGGTCAGGGAGGCCGAGCAGTACTTC. Translation: CATSRDRPRVREAEQYF.

The chain combines TRBV7-2 with TRBJ2-7; D not certain. The germline V gene has CDR1 SGHTA and CDR2 FQGNSA. This CDR3 has 12 amino acids. Trimming left V 0 bases short and J 7 bases short, with 7 bases between. CDR3 DNA: TGTGCCAGCAGCTTAGCAGGGAAAGAGCAGTACTTC. Residues: CASSLAGKEQYF.

This clonotype has a count of ten or more. One junction end does not reproduce the germline sequence, and a read error may be involved. V and J are TRBV9 and TRBJ1-1, with D unclear. Germline CDR1 reads SGDLS; CDR2 reads YYNGEE. This CDR3 is built from 13 residues. DNA for the CDR3: TGCGCCAGCTCTGTTGGGTCGGGGACTGAAGCTTTCTTT. Translated: CASSVGSGTEAFF.

This clonotype occurred a few times. This chain uses TRBV5-1 with TRBJ1-2, with D maybe TRBD1 (5 bases). V lost 1 base and J 6 bases, leaving 16 bases between the germline ends. Germline V gene lookup returns CDR1 SGHRS and CDR2 YFSETQ. This CDR3 contains 15 residues. CDR3 nucleotides: TGCGCCAGCAGCTTGAGACCAGCGGGACCGGATGGCTACACCTTC. It codes for CASSLRPAGPDGYTF.

This clonotype was observed a few times. The genes are TRBV6-2 or TRBV6-3 and TRBJ2-1, with 7 bases matching TRBD2. J was trimmed by 5 bases and V by 6 bases; bases with no gene match: 7. CDR3 length: 14 amino acids. Germline CDR1 and CDR2: MNHEY and SVGEGT. CDR3 nucleotide sequence: TGTGCCAGCAGCCGACTAGCTGTGAACAATGAGCAGTTCTTC. Translating gives CASSRLAVNNEQFF.